These T cell receptor beta chains were read from a single sample in a study of CD8 T cells in Susac syndrome. From the immunoSEQ multiplex PCR reads, TCRdb called clonotypes with MiXCR, one entry per CDR3 protein. The sample records approximately 150,000 distinct CDR3 sequences, about 92% being singletons. The source material was CD4+ T cells from PBMCs. The receptors here all came from a human donor in good health. Each CDR3 is given with its conserved first and last residue. A D gene is named only where the DNA matches it firmly. Size is omitted from some rows. Given values are once, few, many or a class for expanded clones.

DNA	CDR3	size	D	V	J
TGTGCCAGCAGCGTAGGAGTGGGGGCTGGAAACACCATATATTTT	CASSVGVGAGNTIYF	-	-	TRBV9	TRBJ1-3
TGTGCCAGCAGGGCCAGTTGGGACAGGGGTAAAGCTGAAGCTTTCTTT	CASRASWDRGKAEAFF	-	TRBD1	TRBV2	TRBJ1-1
TGTGCCAGCAGTGTAAGAGGGGGAGGAGAAACTGAAGCTTTCTTT	CASSVRGGGETEAFF	-	-	TRBV6-1	TRBJ1-1
TGCAGTGCGATCGAGCGCCGGGACAGAGGGGGCTACACCTTC	CSAIERRDRGGYTF	-	TRBD1	TRBV20-1	TRBJ1-2
TGCGCCAGCAGCCCCAATGACAGAAACTACGAGCAGTACTTC	CASSPNDRNYEQYF	-	-	TRBV5-1	TRBJ2-7
TGTGCCAGCAGATTTGACGGAACCTACGAGCAGTACTTC	CASRFDGTYEQYF	-	-	TRBV2	TRBJ2-7
TGTGCCAGCAGCTGGGATGGACGGCGAAACTATGGCTACACCTTC	CASSWDGRRNYGYTF	-	-	TRBV5-6	TRBJ1-2
TGTGCCAGCAGGACTTCTACAGGGGCAGCCAACGTCCTGACTTTC	CASRTSTGAANVLTF	-	TRBD1	TRBV12-3/TRBV12-4	TRBJ2-6
TGTGCCAGCAGTTCTTCCGTCAGGCCCAGCGGGGGTACGCAGTATTTT	CASSSSVRPSGGTQYF	once	TRBD2	TRBV6-2/TRBV6-3	TRBJ2-3
TGTGCCAGCAGCTTAGAGCCGGGACGGACCACAGATACGCAGTATTTT	CASSLEPGRTTDTQYF	-	-	TRBV7-2	TRBJ2-3
TGTGCCAGCAGCTTAGTCAGGGGCTCTGGAAACACCATATATTTT	CASSLVRGSGNTIYF	-	-	TRBV11-2	TRBJ1-3
TGTGCCAGTTGGGGGACAGGGCAATACGAGCAGTACTTC	CASWGTGQYEQYF	-	TRBD1	TRBV27	TRBJ2-7
TGTGCCTGGAGTGTGGGGACAGGGGTCGCTGAGCAGTTCTTC	CAWSVGTGVAEQFF	-	TRBD1	TRBV30	TRBJ2-1
TGTGCCAGCAGTTGGGACAGTCCGAACACTGAAGCTTTCTTT	CASSWDSPNTEAFF	-	TRBD1	TRBV6-5	TRBJ1-1
TGTGCCAGTAGTATAGATCTGGGGGTCATGAACACTGAAGCTTTCTTT	CASSIDLGVMNTEAFF	once	-	TRBV19	TRBJ1-1
TGTGCCAGCAGTGGTCAACTTCTCTATGGCTACACCTTC	CASSGQLLYGYTF	-	-	TRBV2	TRBJ1-2
TGTGCCAGTAGGAAGGGGGGAGCTATACCTAGCACAGATACGCAGTATTTT	CASRKGGAIPSTDTQYF	-	-	TRBV19	TRBJ2-3
TGTGCCAGCAGAGCCACAGGGGGCAAAGGCAATCAGCCCCAGCATTTT	CASRATGGKGNQPQHF	-	TRBD1	TRBV2	TRBJ1-5
TGTGCCAGCAGTTTTATAATGGGTCCTACCCAGCAGTACTTC	CASSFIMGPTQQYF	-	-	TRBV12-3/TRBV12-4	TRBJ2-7
TGTGCCAGCAGCTTATATACAGAGCTGGGAGCTTTCTTT	CASSLYTELGAFF	-	-	TRBV7-2	TRBJ1-1
TGCGCCAGCAGTTCACAGGGGGACTACGAGCAGTACTTC	CASSSQGDYEQYF	-	TRBD1	TRBV5-1	TRBJ2-7
TGTGCCACCAGCGGAATCAGGGGGCGCGGTCTCAGGAGTGATGGCTACACCTTC	CATSGIRGRGLRSDGYTF	-	TRBD1	TRBV15	TRBJ1-2
TGTGCCAGCAGCTTTGACCTCCCAGCCAAAAACATTCAGTACTTC	CASSFDLPAKNIQYF	-	-	TRBV6-1	TRBJ2-4
TGCGCCAGCAGCACCCAAAACATTCAGTACTTC	CASSTQNIQYF	few	-	TRBV5-1	TRBJ2-4
TGCGCCAGCAGCCAAGTGAGGAAGGACACAGATACGCAGTATTTT	CASSQVRKDTDTQYF	-	-	TRBV4-3	TRBJ2-3